Described below is a single TCR beta chain sequence and its context. Its antigen is unknown. This CDR3 region has 16 residues. Germline values: CDR1 LGHNA, CDR2 YNFKEQ. V dropped 1 base and J dropped 4 bases, with 13 bases sitting between them. Using RNA transcripts as the source, TCR beta CDR3 regions were amplified. The primer set for the first-round RT-PCR of the TCR CDR3 was HTBI. TCRdb re-called the multiplex PCR reads with MiXCR, one entry per CDR3 protein. The data contain 350,000 to 400,000 distinct CDR3 sequences, approximately 17% of them singletons. These data come from a study of T cells in Graves' hyperthyroidism and ophthalmopathy. About the research overall: Once the initial diagnosis was made, peripheral blood was obtained before any treatment.

Study-wide results and limits: Peripheral blood also featured most of the thyroid clonotypes expanded above 0.001.

The chain recombines TRBV4-2 with TRBJ2-2; D call uncertain. Sequencing input: blood. This receptor was taken from a young man with Graves' ophthalmopathy. Here the CDR3 DNA reads TGTGCCAGCAGCCAAGGGCCCCTGGGGATCACCGGGGAGCTGTTTTTT. Protein product: CASSQGPLGITGELFF.